This TCR beta chain was retrieved from a study of regulatory T cells in long-lasting Graves disease. Study context: The antithyroid drugs taken by newly diagnosed Graves' patients had been used for under 3 months. Broader study findings: Gene preferences differed: TRBV28, TRBJ1-2, TRBJ2-5 in persistent cases.

From germline, CDR1 is DFQATT and CDR2 SNEGSKA (reference sequence). The CDR3 spans 13 residues. V lost 1 base and J lost 0, with 3 bases in between. This clonotype showed up many times. Antigen: not known. Time point noted: newly diagnosed GD, antithyroid drugs for less than 3 months. RNA isolated from PBMCs was used to make the TCR library. Arm-PCR of CDR3 regions with iRepertoire HTBI primers generated TCR beta libraries. TCRdb reprocessed the multiplex PCR reads via MiXCR and lists one record per CDR3 protein. The sample holds 350,000 to 450,000 distinct CDR3 sequences, about 12% seen once. These records were also assigned to another study, of T cells in Graves' hyperthyroidism and ophthalmopathy. That work contributes: Researchers barred patients who had uncontrolled infection, other autoimmune disease, pregnancy or lactation. TCR CDR3 underwent first-round RT-PCR with the HTBI primer set.

The chain carries TRBV20-1 and TRBJ2-2; D call uncertain. The receptor was isolated from a woman between 18 and 29 years old with Graves disease. The sequencing here drew on peripheral blood mononuclear cells (PBMCs), taken at new diagnosis, from a patient treated with antithyroid drugs. In DNA, the CDR3 is TGCAGTGCTAGAGCCCCGAACACCGGGGAGCTGTTTTTT. Its protein is CSARAPNTGELFF.